Below, 15 T cell receptor beta chains from the same sample are listed, as sequenced in a study of blood T cells in healthy people across ages. A sample-barcoded 5' primer and a J-beta primer mix were used in a second PCR of roughly 6 to 12 cycles. From the 5' RACE reads, TCRdb called clonotypes with MiXCR, one entry per CDR3 protein. The repertoire holds about 670,000 distinct CDR3 sequences, with about 51% as singletons. Sequencing used blood. These receptors were taken from a woman older than 75 in good health.

The chain recombines TRBV4-1 with TRBJ2-7; D may be TRBD1 (5 bases). Looked up from germline, CDR1 is MGHRA and CDR2 is YSYEKL. The CDR3 consists of 16 residues. V lost 0 bases and J 2 bases, leaving 14 bases between the germline ends. The CDR3 sequence is CASSQDRTIFTYEQYF. CDR3 bases: TGCGCCAGCAGCCAAGATCGGACAATATTCACCTACGAGCAGTACTTC.

This rearrangement joins TRBV29-1 to TRBJ2-5; 8 bases agree with TRBD2. Gene TRBJ2-7 matches the end of the DNA better, so the J call may be wrong. Per germline, CDR1 SQVTM and CDR2 ANQGSEA. This CDR3 spans 13 amino acids. The CDR3 bases are TGCAGCGGTGTTGATAGCGGGGTTTACGAGCAGTACTTC. Translation gives CSGVDSGVYEQYF.

Concerning this clonotype: This could be a read error, since a much larger clone is one nucleotide away. The V and J genes are TRBV20-1 and TRBJ2-1; 13 positions match TRBD2. CDR1 and CDR2 from the germline V gene are DFQATT and SNEGSKA (reference sequence). CDR3 length equals 15 residues. CDR3 in amino acids: CSTRVGTSGIFEQFF. In DNA, the CDR3 is TGCAGTACTAGAGTCGGGACTAGCGGGATATTTGAGCAGTTCTTC.

The chain is built from TRBV11-1 and TRBJ1-1; TRBD1 matches at 7 bases. Looked up from germline, CDR1 is SGHAT and CDR2 is FQDESV (reference sequence). Trimming cost V 5 bases and J 5 bases; bases outside gene matches: 8. This CDR3 has 14 residues. Here the CDR3 reads CASSVEGAKTEAFF. Here the CDR3 DNA reads TGTGCCAGCAGCGTAGAGGGGGCTAAGACTGAAGCTTTCTTT.

This chain links TRBV9 with TRBJ2-1; tentative D call: TRBD1 (6 bases). Trimming took off 0 bases at V and 0 bases at J, with 10 bases between the two ends. CDR1 and CDR2 (germline): SGDLS, YYNGEE. The CDR3 consists of 16 residues. CDR3 DNA sequence: TGTGCCAGCAGCGTAGCAGGGACAATCTCCTACAATGAGCAGTTCTTC. Its protein is CASSVAGTISYNEQFF.

This clonotype was observed a single time. The V and J genes are TRBV20-1 and TRBJ2-5; D gene unclear. This CDR3 has 15 residues. The germline CDR1 and CDR2 sequences are DFQATT and SNEGSKA (reference sequence). V shed 3 bases and J shed 1 base, with 15 bases lying between them. The CDR3 nucleotides read TGCAGTGCTAGGGATGGGAAAGAGGTCCAAGAGACCCAGTACTTC. Protein: CSARDGKEVQETQYF.

Note on this clonotype: The germline gene is not matched at one end of the junction; a read error may be the cause. This chain links TRBV5-1 with TRBJ1-1; D is perhaps TRBD1 (5 bases). The V gene's germline CDR1 is SGHRS and CDR2 YFSETQ. This CDR3 is built from 14 residues. CDR3 amino acids: CASSLAGLVTEASF. Here the CDR3 DNA reads TGCGCCAGCAGCTTGGCAGGGTTGGTCACTGAAGCTTCCTTT. The variable domain in full, completed from reference TRBV5-1 and TRBJ1-1, reads KAGVTQTPRYLIKTRGQQVTLSCSPISGHRSVSWYQQTPGQGLQFLFEYFSETQRNKGNFPGRFSGRQFSNSRSEMNVSTLELGDSALYLCASSLAGLVTEASFGQGTRLTVV.

The J gene is TRBJ2-4, the V gene TRBV15; D unresolved. The J call is doubtful: the DNA matches TRBJ2-7 better. The germline CDR1 and CDR2 sequences are LNHNV and YYDKDF (reference sequence). The CDR3 has 13 residues. The DNA of the CDR3 is TGTGCCACCAGCAGAGATTCCGGTTACGAGCAGTACTTC. Translating gives CATSRDSGYEQYF.

This chain joins TRBV9 and TRBJ2-6; no firm D call. V was shortened by 4 bases and J by 1 base, with 12 bases between the two germline ends. The CDR3 contains 16 residues. CDR1 is SGDLS and CDR2 is YYNGEE in the germline V gene. As DNA, the CDR3 is TGTGCCAGCAGCCCGCAGAGTGGTTCTGGGGCCAACGTCCTGACTTTC. This sequence encodes CASSPQSGSGANVLTF.

V and J are TRBV6-2 or TRBV6-3 and TRBJ2-3; maybe TRBD1 (5 bases). Germline lookup yields CDR1 MNHEY and CDR2 SVGEGT. Deletions cut 3 bases from V and 2 bases from J, with 15 bases between. The CDR3 totals 16 residues. The CDR3 region has the DNA TGTGCCAGCAGTTATCAATCCGCAGGGAACACAGATACGCAGTATTTT. Translating it yields CASSYQSAGNTDTQYF.

The chain joins TRBV10-2 to TRBJ1-1; a possible D gene is TRBD1 (5 bases). V dropped 5 bases and J dropped 0 bases, with 10 bases sitting between them. Germline values: CDR1 WSHSY, CDR2 SAAADI. This CDR3 region has 14 residues. The CDR3 sequence: CASSKAGMNTEAFF. CDR3 nucleotides: TGCGCCAGCAGTAAGGCAGGGATGAACACTGAAGCTTTCTTT.

Note on this clonotype: A read error is possible here, since a much larger clone lies one base away. V is TRBV20-1 and J is TRBJ2-7, with D possibly being TRBD2 (5 bases). The CDR3 is 15 residues long. V was cut by 0 bases and J by 3 bases, with 15 bases left in between. The germline CDR1 and CDR2 sequences are DFQATT and SNEGSKA (reference sequence). CDR3 residues: CSARDLAGGHYEQYF. The CDR3 DNA is TGCAGTGCTAGAGATCTAGCAGGTGGCCACTACGAGCAGTACTTC.

Note on this clonotype: An end of the junction differs from the germline gene, which may be a read error. This rearrangement joins TRBV10-3 to TRBJ1-2; D unresolved. CDR1 is ENHRY, CDR2 SYGVKD, per germline. The CDR3 contains 13 residues. The CDR3 region is CAVSDLGNYGYTF. CDR3 in DNA: TGTGCCGTCAGTGATCTGGGAAACTATGGCTACACCTTC.

This clonotype was recorded at least ten times. This sequence joins TRBV12-3 or TRBV12-4 and TRBJ2-5; D might be TRBD1 (5 bases). There are 14 residues in the CDR3. V lost 3 bases and J 4 bases, leaving 12 bases between the germline ends. CDR3 loop: CASSLRSQGETQYF. The CDR3 DNA reads TGTGCCAGCAGTTTGAGAAGCCAGGGAGAGACCCAGTACTTC.

This clonotype was counted a few times. The chain uses TRBV9 and TRBJ1-2; 9 positions match TRBD1. This CDR3 is 13 amino acids long. Germline assignment: CDR1 SGDLS and CDR2 YYNGEE. V shed 4 bases and J 8 bases; nucleotides not matched to a gene: 6. The CDR3 sequence is CASSKGQGDGYTF. The CDR3 nucleotides read TGTGCCAGCAGCAAGGGACAGGGAGACGGCTACACCTTC.